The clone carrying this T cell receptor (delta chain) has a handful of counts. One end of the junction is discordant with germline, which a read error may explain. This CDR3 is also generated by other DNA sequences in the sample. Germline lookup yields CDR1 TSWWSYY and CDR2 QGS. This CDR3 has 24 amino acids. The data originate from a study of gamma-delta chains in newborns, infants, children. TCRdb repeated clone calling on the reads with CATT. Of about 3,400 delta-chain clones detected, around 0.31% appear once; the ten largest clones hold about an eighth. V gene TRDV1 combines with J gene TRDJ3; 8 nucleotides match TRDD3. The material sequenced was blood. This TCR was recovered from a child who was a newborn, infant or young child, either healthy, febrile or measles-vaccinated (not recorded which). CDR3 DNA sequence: TGTGCCCTTGGGGTCCTCCCCCTCTTCCAGAACTGGGGGTTAAGCTCCTGGGACACCCGACAGATGTTTTTC. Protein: CALGVLPLFQNWGLSSWDTRQMFF.